These T cell receptor beta chains were read from a single sample in a study of blood T cell repertoires in COVID-19. The protocol was immunoSEQ multiplex PCR, while the TCRdb copy is restricted to in-frame clones and leaves out a portion. This table has 30,000 to 40,000 clones, roughly nine tenths appearing once. Source material: peripheral blood. The receptor set was obtained from a woman aged 30 to 39 in a cohort sampled during active COVID-19. CDR3s include the opening cysteine and the closing phenylalanine or tryptophan.

>TRBV29-1
CSVEDGGGRIGYTF
>TRBV28
CASSRRQGRERAFF
>TRBV9
CASSVEAGPNTEAFF
>TRBV30
CAWSPRDSGTEAFF
>TRBV7-9
CASSVTTGRSPLHF
>TRBV3-1/TRBV3-2
CASSQYSHRPDTQYF
>TRBV21-1
CASSKESRQGWEETQYF
>TRBV2
CASRPRTGFYEQYF
>TRBV2
CASSGEDYYGNTIYF
>TRBV9
CASSVGTTQETQYF
>TRBV5-5
CASSPSRLTNYGYTF
>TRBV27
CASSFRSGVPYEQYF
>TRBV7-9
CASSFELALDYEQYF
>TRBV6-1
CASSEGPGSSYGYTF
>TRBV9
CASSVGAAGGHNEQFF
>TRBV4-1
CASSQIATGGRETQYF
>TRBV15
CATSRGEGGNEQYF
>TRBV6-5
CASLLYSSYNEQFF
>TRBV6-5
CASIPGLAGVETQYF
>TRBV3-1/TRBV3-2
CASSPRQGNASPLHF
>TRBV4-3
CASSQEAGSLANVYEQFF
>TRBV3-1/TRBV3-2
CASSQGGWRSTDTQYF
>TRBV10-1
CASSESLAGGTSYEQYF
>TRBV5-6
CASSLAGRGTGELFF
>TRBV10-3
CAISGIATSVSYEQYF
>TRBV6-1
CASSEAMAGGPYNEQFF
>TRBV15
CATSRAGQGLAYNEQFF
>TRBV27
CASSWSADNEQFF
>TRBV19
CASKKGFSNQPQHF
>TRBV7-3
CASSLVGTSTDTQYF
>TRBV28
CASSLFGTGPTKGDNEQFF
>TRBV5-1
CASSREHSSYEQYF
>TRBV12-5
CANESWDRGQNTGELFF
>TRBV4-2
CASSPGTGGGETQYF
>TRBV30
CAWAERTRGAFF
>TRBV7-3
CASSDSGRAIETQYF
>TRBV19
CASMLVVGDRGYGYTF
>TRBV4-1
CASSQRLAGGLDGELFF
>TRBV7-2
CASSWADMMTEAFF
>TRBV12-5
CASGLVQGAFRSGANVLTF
>TRBV7-9
CASSSGLAGSIYNEQFF
>TRBV2
CASSLLGQGAGEQYF
>TRBV7-2
CASSLGDRGGEKLFF
>TRBV27
CASSTQLNEKLFF
>TRBV28
CASSFTGHSYEQYF
>TRBV30
CAWSGLADYNEQFF
>TRBV11-2
CASSLGEAYGYTF
>TRBV5-1
CASSPLSGASSYNEQFF
>TRBV9
CASSVGTGAYEQYF
>TRBV11-2
CASSLMLSGGHYGYTF
>TRBV30
CAWKRGSGANVLTF
>TRBV11-2
CASSLGSLGQGLNNEQFF
>TRBV28
CASSLWGGLAGVYNEQFF